The clone carrying this T cell receptor (beta chain) has just a few counts. From germline, CDR1 is ENHRY and CDR2 SYGVKD. The length of the CDR3 is 17 residues. J was trimmed by 2 bases and V by 0 bases; bases with no gene match: 10. TCRdb re-called the RT-PCR reads with MiXCR, one entry per CDR3 protein. The table includes 550,000 to 750,000 distinct CDR3 sequences, over 12% detected once. The rearrangement uses TRBV10-3 and TRBJ2-7, with 7 bases lining up with TRBD2. This clonotype originated in a female donor in good health, serving as a healthy control. The sample taken for sequencing was memory CD4+ T cells from blood. CDR3 DNA sequence: TGTGCCATCAGTGAGTCAGTGGGACTAAACCCCCCCTACGAGCAGTACTTC. Protein sequence: CAISESVGLNPPYEQYF.